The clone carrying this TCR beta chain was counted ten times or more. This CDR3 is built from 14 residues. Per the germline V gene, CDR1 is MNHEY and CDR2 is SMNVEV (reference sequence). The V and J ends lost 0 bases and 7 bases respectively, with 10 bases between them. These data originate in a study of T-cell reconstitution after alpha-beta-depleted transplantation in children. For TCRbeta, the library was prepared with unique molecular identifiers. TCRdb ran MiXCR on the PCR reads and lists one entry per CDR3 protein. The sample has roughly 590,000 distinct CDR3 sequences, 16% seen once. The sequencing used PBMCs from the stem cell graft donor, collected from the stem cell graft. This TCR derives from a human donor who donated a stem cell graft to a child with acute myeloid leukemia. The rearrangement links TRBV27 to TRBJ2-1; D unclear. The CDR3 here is CASSLSDRLNEQFF. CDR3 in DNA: TGTGCCAGCAGTTTATCTGACCGCCTAAATGAGCAGTTCTTC.